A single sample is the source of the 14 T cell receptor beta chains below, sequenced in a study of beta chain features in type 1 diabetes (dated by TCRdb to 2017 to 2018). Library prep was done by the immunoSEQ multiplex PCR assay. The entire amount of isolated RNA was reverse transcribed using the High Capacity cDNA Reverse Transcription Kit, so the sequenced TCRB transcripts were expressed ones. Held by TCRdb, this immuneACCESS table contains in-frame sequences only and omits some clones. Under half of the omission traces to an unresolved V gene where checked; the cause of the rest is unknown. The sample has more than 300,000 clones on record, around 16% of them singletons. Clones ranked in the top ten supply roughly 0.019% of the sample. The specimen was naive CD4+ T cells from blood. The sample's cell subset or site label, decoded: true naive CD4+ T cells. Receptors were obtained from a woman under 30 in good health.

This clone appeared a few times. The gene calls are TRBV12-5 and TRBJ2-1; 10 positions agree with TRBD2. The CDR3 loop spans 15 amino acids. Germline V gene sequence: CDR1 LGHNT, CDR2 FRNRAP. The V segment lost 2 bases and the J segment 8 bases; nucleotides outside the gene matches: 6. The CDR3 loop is CASGLTLAGADEQFF. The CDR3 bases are TGTGCTAGTGGTTTGACTCTAGCGGGAGCGGATGAGCAGTTCTTC.

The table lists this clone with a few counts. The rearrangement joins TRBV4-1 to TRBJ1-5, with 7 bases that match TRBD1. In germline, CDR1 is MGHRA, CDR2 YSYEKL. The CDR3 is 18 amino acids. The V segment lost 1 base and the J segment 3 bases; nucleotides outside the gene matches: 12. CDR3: CASSQVIRTGAFNQPQHF. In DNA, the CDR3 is TGCGCCAGCAGCCAAGTTATACGAACAGGGGCCTTCAATCAGCCCCAGCATTTT.

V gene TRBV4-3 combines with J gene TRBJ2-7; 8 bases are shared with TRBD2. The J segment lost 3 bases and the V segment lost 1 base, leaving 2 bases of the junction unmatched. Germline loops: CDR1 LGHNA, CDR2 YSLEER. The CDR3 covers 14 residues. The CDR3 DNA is TGCGCCAGCAGCCAAGCAACTAGCGGCTACGAGCAGTACTTC. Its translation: CASSQATSGYEQYF.

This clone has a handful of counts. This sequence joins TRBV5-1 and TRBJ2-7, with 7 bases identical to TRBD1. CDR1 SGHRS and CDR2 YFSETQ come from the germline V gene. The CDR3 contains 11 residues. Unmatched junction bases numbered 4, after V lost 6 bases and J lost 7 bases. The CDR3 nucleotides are TGCGCCAGCAATAGGACAGGAGAGCAGTACTTC. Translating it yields CASNRTGEQYF.

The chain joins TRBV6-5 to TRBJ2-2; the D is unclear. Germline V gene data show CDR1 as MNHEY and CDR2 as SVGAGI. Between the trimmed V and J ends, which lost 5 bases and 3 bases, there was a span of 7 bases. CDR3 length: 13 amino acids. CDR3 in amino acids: CASSRLDTGELFF. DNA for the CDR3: TGTGCCAGCAGTCGACTGGACACCGGGGAGCTGTTTTTT.

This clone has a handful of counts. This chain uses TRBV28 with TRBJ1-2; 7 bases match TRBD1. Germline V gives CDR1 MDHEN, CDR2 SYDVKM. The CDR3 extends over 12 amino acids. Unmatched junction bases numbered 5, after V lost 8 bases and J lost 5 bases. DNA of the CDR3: TGTGCCAGCCATGACAGGGTATATGGCTACACCTTC. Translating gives CASHDRVYGYTF.

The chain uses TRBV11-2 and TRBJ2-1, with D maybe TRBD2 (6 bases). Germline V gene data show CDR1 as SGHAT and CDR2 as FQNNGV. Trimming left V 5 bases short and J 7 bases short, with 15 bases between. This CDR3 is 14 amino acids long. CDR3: CASSAQIGGNEQFF. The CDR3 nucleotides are TGTGCCAGCAGCGCACAGATCGGGGGTAATGAGCAGTTCTTC. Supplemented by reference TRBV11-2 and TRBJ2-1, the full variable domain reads EAGVAQSPRYKIIEKRQSVAFWCNPISGHATLYWYQQILGQGPKLLIQFQNNGVVDDSQLPKDRFSAERLKGVDSTLKIQPAKLEDSAVYLCASSAQIGGNEQFFGPGTRLTVL.

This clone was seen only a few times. In nucleotides, the CDR3 is TGCAGCGTTGGCGGGAGCCTCCCCTCCTACAATGAGCAGTTCTTC. Translating gives CSVGGSLPSYNEQFF. The gene calls are TRBV29-1 and TRBJ2-1; the match to TRBD2 covers 7 bases. The CDR3 has 15 residues. V lost 4 bases and J lost 0; bases outside the gene matches: 6. CDR1 SQVTM and CDR2 ANQGSEA come from the germline V gene.

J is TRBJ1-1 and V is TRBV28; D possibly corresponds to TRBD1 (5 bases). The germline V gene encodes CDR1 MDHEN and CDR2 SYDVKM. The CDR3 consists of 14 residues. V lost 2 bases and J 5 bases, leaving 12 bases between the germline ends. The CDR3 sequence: CASSLDSRGTEAFF. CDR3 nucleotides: TGTGCCAGCAGTTTAGATAGTAGGGGAACTGAAGCTTTCTTT.

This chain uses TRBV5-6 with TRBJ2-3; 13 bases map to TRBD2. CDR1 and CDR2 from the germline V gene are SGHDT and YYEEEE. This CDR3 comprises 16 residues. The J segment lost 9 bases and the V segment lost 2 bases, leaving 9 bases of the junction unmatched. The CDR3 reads CASSFSGTSGTRTQYF. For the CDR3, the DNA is TGTGCCAGCAGCTTCTCCGGGACTAGCGGGACACGGACGCAGTATTTT.

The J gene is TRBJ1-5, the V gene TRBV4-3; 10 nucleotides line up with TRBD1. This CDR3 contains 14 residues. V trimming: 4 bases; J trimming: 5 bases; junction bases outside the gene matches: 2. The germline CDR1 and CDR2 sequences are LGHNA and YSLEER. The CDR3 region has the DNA TGCGCCAGCAGCCCTGGGACAGGGGATCAGCCCCAGCATTTT. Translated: CASSPGTGDQPQHF.

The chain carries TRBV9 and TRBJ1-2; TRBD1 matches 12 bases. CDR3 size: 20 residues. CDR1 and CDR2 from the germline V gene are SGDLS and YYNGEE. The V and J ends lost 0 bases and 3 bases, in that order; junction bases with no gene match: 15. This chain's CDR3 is CASSVASWDRGRLGHYGYTF. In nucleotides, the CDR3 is TGTGCCAGCAGCGTAGCTTCTTGGGACAGGGGGCGCTTAGGGCACTATGGCTACACCTTC.

The DNA for the CDR3 is TGTGCCAGCAGCCGGGGACACGGGTCCTACGAGCAGTACTTC. It encodes CASSRGHGSYEQYF. The chain carries TRBV5-4 and TRBJ2-7; tentatively, D is TRBD1 (6 bases). The CDR3 loop spans 14 amino acids. Germline V CDR1 and CDR2: SGHNT, YYREEE (reference sequence). Trimming removed 4 bases at V and 1 base at J, with 12 bases between.

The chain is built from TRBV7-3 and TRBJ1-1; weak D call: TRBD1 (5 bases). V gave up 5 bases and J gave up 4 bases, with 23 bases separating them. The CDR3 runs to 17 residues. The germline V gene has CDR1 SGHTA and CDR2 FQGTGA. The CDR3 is CASSLGQGGLLTTEAFF. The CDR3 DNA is TGTGCCAGCAGCCTTGGGCAGGGAGGTCTTTTGACCACTGAAGCTTTCTTT.